What follows are 3 T cell receptor beta chains derived from one specimen sequenced in a study of Tregs in tolerant kidney transplant recipients. Assay used: immunoSEQ multiplex PCR; TCRdb lists only in-frame clones, some missing. This table holds about 30,000 clones. Sequenced material: CD8+ T cells from blood, taken before the transplant. These TCRs come from a human donor who received a combined kidney and bone marrow transplant.

Of note for this clone: Coverage ceases 3 residues before the CDR3 finishes, and the germline J gene fills in the end. The chain joins TRBV6-2 or TRBV6-3 to TRBJ2-1; 11 bases align to TRBD2. The CDR3 runs to 15 residues. Trimming at V came to 6 bases and at J to 5 bases, leaving 6 bases not matched to a gene. Germline lookup yields CDR1 MNHEY and CDR2 SVGEGT. The CDR3 reads CASRETSGIDNEQFF. The covered CDR3 bases are TGTGCCAGCAGAGAGACTAGCGGGATAGACAATGAG.

As concerns this clone: The read terminates 3 residues before the CDR3 end, so the remaining end is supplied by the germline J gene. The V gene is TRBV7-8, the J gene TRBJ2-7; a possible D gene is TRBD1 (6 bases). Trimming removed 4 bases from V and 3 bases from J, with 10 bases in between. This CDR3 region has 13 residues. The germline V gene encodes CDR1 SGHVS and CDR2 FQNEAQ. CDR3 residues: CASSSDRNYEQYF. The covered CDR3 bases are TGTGCCAGCAGCTCGGACAGAAACTACGAG.

In regard to this clone: The read halts 3 residues ahead of the CDR3 end, with the missing end drawn from the germline J gene. The chain combines TRBV19 with TRBJ1-3; D not resolved. The CDR3 runs 14 residues. The V gene's germline CDR1 is LNHDA and CDR2 SQIVND (reference sequence). V lost 7 bases and J lost 1, with 11 bases in between. CDR3 residues: CASNVGQSGNTIYF. CDR3 DNA (partial): TGTGCCAGTAACGTAGGGCAGTCTGGAAACACC.